This T cell receptor (beta chain) is drawn from a study of long-term antiretroviral therapy in people with HIV. The run of the v3.0 immunoSEQ assay was at survey level. Some clones are missing from TCRdb's copy, which holds only in-frame ones; the method was immunoSEQ multiplex PCR. The sample comprises 30,000 to 40,000 clones, around 86% of which are singletons, and about 5.2% rests with the top ten. Germline lookup yields CDR1 SGHTA and CDR2 FQGNSA. This CDR3 is built from 13 residues. V gave up 5 bases and J gave up 0 bases, with 5 bases separating them. The receptor was derived from a man between 18 and 29 years old with HIV. The chain links TRBV7-2 to TRBJ2-1; D unresolved. The sequencing here drew on unsorted PBMCs, taken 1.5 years after starting antiretroviral therapy. CDR3: CASSPSSYNEQFF. In DNA, the CDR3 is TGTGCCAGCAGCCCTAGCTCCTACAATGAGCAGTTCTTC.